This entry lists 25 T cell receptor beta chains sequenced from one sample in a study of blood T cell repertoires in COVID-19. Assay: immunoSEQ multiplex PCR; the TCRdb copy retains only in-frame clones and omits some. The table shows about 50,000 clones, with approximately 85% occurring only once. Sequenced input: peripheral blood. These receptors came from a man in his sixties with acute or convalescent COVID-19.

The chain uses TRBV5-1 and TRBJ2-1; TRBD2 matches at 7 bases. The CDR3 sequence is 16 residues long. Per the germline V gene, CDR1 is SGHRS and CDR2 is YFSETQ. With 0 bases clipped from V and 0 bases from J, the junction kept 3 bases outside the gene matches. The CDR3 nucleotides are TGCGCCAGCAGCTTGGAAGCGGGGAGCTCCTACAATGAGCAGTTCTTC. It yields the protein CASSLEAGSSYNEQFF.

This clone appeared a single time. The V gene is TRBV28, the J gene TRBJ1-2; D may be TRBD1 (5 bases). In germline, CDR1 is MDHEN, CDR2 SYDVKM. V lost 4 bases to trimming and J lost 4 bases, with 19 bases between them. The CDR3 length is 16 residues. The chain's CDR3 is CASSYPGGGRGYGYTF. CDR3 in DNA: TGTGCCAGCAGTTACCCTGGGGGAGGGCGTGGCTATGGCTACACCTTC.

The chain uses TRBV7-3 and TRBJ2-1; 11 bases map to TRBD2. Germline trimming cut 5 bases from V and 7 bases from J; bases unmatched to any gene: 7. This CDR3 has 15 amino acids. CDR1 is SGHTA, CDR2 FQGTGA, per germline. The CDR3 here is CASSILAGESNEQFF. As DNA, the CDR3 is TGTGCCAGCAGCATACTAGCGGGAGAAAGTAATGAGCAGTTCTTC.

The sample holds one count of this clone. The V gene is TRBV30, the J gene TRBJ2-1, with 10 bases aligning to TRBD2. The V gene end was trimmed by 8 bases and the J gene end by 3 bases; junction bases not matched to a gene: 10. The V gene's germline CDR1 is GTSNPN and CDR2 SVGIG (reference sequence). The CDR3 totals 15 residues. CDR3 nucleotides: TGTGCCCAAGATGGCTCTAGCGGGGGCTACAATGAGCAGTTCTTC. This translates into CAQDGSSGGYNEQFF.

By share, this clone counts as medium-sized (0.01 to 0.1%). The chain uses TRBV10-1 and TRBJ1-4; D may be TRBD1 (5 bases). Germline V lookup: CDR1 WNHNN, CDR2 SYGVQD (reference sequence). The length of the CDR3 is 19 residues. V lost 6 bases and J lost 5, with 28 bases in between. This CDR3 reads CASRPFLWGDPLPNEKLFF. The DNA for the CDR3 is TGCGCCAGCAGGCCCTTCTTATGGGGGGATCCGCTTCCAAATGAAAAACTGTTTTTT.

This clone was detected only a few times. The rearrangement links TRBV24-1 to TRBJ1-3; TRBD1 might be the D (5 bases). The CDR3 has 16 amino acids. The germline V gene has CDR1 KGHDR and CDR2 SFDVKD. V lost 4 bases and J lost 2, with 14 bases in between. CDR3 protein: CATSDPRGTTGNTIYF. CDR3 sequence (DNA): TGTGCCACCAGTGACCCAAGGGGAACAACTGGAAACACCATATATTTT.

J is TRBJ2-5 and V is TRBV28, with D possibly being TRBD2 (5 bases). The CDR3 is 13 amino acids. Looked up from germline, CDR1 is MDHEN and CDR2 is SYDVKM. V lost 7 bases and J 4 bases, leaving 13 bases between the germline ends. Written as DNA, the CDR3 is TGTGCCAGCAAGGCCGGGGATCGAGAGACCCAGTACTTC. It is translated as CASKAGDRETQYF.

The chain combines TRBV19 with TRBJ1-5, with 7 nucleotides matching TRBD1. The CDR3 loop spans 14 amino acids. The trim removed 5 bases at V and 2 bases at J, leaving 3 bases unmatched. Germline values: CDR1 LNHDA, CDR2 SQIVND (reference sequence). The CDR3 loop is CASSSTGGNQPQHF. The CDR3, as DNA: TGTGCCAGTAGTTCAACAGGGGGCAATCAGCCCCAGCATTTT.

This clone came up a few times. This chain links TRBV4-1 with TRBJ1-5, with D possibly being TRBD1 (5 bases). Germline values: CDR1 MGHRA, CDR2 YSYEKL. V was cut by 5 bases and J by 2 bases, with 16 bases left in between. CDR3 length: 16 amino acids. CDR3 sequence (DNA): TGCGCCAGCAGCGACTTTATTACCAGGGGCAATCAGCCCCAGCATTTT. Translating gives CASSDFITRGNQPQHF.

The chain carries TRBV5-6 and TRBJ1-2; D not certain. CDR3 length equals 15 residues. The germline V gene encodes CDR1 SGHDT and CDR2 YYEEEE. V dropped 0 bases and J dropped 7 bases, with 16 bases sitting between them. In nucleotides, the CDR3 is TGTGCCAGCAGCTTGGCCCAGGCAGGATACTCTGGCTACACCTTC. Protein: CASSLAQAGYSGYTF.

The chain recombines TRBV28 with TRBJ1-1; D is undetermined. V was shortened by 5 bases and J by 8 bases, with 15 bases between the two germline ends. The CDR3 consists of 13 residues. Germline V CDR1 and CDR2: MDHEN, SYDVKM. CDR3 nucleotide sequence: TGTGCCAGCAGTCCTACCTGGGCAGGAGAAGCTTTCTTT. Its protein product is CASSPTWAGEAFF.

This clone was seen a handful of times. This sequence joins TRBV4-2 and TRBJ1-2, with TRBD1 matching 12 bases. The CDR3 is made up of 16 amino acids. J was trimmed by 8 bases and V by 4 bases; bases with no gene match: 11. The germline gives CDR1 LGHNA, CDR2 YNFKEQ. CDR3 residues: CASSPGTGGDPRGYTF. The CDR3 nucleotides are TGTGCCAGCAGCCCCGGGACAGGGGGCGACCCCCGGGGCTACACCTTC.

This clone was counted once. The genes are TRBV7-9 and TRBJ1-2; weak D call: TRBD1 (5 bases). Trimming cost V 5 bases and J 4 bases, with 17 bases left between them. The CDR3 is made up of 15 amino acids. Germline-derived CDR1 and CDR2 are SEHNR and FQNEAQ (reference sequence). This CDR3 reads CASSPEAGMSYGYTF. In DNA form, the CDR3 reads TGTGCCAGCAGCCCCGAAGCAGGGATGAGCTATGGCTACACCTTC. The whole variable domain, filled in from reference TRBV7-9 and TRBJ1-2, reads DTGVSQNPRHKITKRGQNVTFRCDPISEHNRLYWYRQTLGQGPEFLTYFQNEAQLEKSRLLSDRFSAERPKGSFSTLEIQRTEQGDSAMYLCASSPEAGMSYGYTFGSGTRLTVV.

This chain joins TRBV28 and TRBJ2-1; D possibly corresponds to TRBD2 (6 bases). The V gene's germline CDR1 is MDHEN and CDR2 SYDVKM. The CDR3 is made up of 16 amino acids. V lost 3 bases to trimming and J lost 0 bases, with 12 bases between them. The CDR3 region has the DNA TGTGCCAGCAGTTTCTCCGGGGGAACCTCCTACAATGAGCAGTTCTTC. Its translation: CASSFSGGTSYNEQFF.

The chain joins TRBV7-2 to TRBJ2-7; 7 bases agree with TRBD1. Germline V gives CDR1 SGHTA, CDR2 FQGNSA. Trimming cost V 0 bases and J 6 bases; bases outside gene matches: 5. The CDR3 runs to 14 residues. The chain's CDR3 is CASSLARQGVEQYF. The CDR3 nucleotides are TGTGCCAGCAGCTTAGCCCGACAGGGTGTCGAGCAGTACTTC.

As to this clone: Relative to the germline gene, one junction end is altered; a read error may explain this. CDR3 nucleotide sequence: TGCCTCACGGGACAGGGAGGCGAAAAACTGTTTTTT. Translation: CLTGQGGEKLFF. V usage is TRBV18 and J usage is TRBJ1-4, with 9 bases that match TRBD1. The germline gives CDR1 KGHSH, CDR2 LQKENI. This CDR3 contains 12 residues.

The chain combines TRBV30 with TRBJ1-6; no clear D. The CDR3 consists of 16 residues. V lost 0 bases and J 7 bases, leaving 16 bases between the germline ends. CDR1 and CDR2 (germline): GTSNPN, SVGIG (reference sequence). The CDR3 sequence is CAWSVSSSGRNSPLHF. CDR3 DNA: TGTGCCTGGAGTGTATCGTCCTCGGGTCGGAATTCACCCCTCCACTTT. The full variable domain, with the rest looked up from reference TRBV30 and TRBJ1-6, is SQTIHQWPATLVQPVGSPLSLECTVEGTSNPNLYWYRQAAGRGLQLLFYSVGIGQISSEVPQNLSASRPQDRQFILSSKKLLLSDSGFYLCAWSVSSSGRNSPLHFGNGTRLTVT.

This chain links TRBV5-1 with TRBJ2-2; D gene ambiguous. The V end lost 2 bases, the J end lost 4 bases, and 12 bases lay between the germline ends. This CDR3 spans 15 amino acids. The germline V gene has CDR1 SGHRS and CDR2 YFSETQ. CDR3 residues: CASSLPERGTGELFF. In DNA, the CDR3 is TGCGCCAGCAGCTTACCGGAGCGCGGCACCGGGGAGCTGTTTTTT.

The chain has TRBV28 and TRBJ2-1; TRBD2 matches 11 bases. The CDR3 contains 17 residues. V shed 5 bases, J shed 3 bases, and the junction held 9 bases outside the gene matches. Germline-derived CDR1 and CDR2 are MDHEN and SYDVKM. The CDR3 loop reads CASSPRRLAGYYNEQFF. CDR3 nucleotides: TGTGCCAGCAGTCCCCGCCGACTAGCGGGATACTACAATGAGCAGTTCTTC.

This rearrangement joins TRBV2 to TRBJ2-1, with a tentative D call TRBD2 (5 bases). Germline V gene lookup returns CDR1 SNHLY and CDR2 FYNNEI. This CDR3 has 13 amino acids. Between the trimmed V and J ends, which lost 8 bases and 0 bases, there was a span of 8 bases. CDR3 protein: CASWTDSYNEQFF. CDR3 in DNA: TGTGCCAGCTGGACTGACTCCTACAATGAGCAGTTCTTC.

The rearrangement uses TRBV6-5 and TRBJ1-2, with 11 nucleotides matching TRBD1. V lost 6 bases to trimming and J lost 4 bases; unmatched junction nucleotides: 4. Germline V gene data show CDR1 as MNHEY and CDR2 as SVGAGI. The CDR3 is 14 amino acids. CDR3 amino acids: CASRGTGGSYGYTF. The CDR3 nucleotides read TGTGCCAGCAGAGGGACAGGGGGGTCCTATGGCTACACCTTC.

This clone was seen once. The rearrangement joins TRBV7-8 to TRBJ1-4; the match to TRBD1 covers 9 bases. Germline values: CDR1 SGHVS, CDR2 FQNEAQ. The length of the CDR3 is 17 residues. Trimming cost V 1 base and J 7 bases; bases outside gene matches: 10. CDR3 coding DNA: TGTGCCAGCAGCTTAGGGGTCACAGGGGGCGTCGGTGAAAAACTGTTTTTT. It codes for CASSLGVTGGVGEKLFF. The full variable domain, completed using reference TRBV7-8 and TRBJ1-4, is GAGVSQSPRYKVAKRGQDVALRCDPISGHVSLFWYQQALGQGPEFLTYFQNEAQLDKSGLPSDRFFAERPEGSVSTLKIQRTQQEDSAVYLCASSLGVTGGVGEKLFFGSGTQLSVL.

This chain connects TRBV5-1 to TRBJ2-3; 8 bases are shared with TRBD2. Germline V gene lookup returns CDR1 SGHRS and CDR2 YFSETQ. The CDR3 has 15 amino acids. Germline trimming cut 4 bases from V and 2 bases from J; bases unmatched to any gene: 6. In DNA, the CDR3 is TGCGCCAGCAGCCCAACTAGCGGTTTCACAGATACGCAGTATTTT. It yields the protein CASSPTSGFTDTQYF.

DNA of the CDR3: TGTGCCAGCAGTTCCGGGACAACCCTTACTGAAGCTTTCTTT. The encoded protein is CASSSGTTLTEAFF. The chain joins TRBV28 to TRBJ1-1; D perhaps matches TRBD1 (6 bases). The V end lost 4 bases, the J end lost 5 bases, and 14 bases lay between the germline ends. The germline gives CDR1 MDHEN, CDR2 SYDVKM. The CDR3 sequence is 14 residues long.

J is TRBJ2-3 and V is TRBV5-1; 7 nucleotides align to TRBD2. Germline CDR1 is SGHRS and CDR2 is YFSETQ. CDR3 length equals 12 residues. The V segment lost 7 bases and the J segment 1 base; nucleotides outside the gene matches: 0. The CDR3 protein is CASGRGTDTQYF. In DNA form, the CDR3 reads TGCGCCAGCGGGAGGGGCACAGATACGCAGTATTTT.